The clone carrying this T cell receptor (beta chain) was seen only a few times. This specimen belongs to a study of blood T cell repertoires in COVID-19. At the level of the study: Spain, Italy and the United States supplied samples that represented acute and convalescent COVID-19. Sources were T cells, B-cell-depleted T cells, or PBMCs; the material itself was cDNA or gDNA.

Per the study methods: Counts of nucleated cells, estimated from reference gene primer amplification, were obtained. TCRdb keeps only in-frame clones here, not all; method: immunoSEQ multiplex PCR. The V and J calls and clone size come from that table; D and trimming were worked out from the DNA. Of 160,000 or so clones listed, about 88% are singletons. The ends were cut back, 3 bases at V and 8 bases at J, with 13 bases in the middle. From germline, CDR1 is SGHAT and CDR2 FQNNGV. The CDR3 totals 14 residues. The sequencing sample was made of peripheral blood. The chain carries TRBV11-2 and TRBJ1-4; a possible D gene is TRBD1 (5 bases). The TCR originated in a woman of 80 years or more with acute or convalescent COVID-19. CDR3 protein: CASSLGGVGEKLFF. CDR3 bases: TGTGCCAGCAGCTTGGGGGGAGTAGGGGAAAAACTGTTTTTT.